The next 17 T cell receptor beta chains were all read from a single sample in a study of T cell responses to AZD1222 COVID-19 vaccine. TCRdb's table, derived via immunoSEQ multiplex PCR, lists solely in-frame clones and lacks some. The table has under 150,000 clones, more than 85% seen once. The specimen comprised peripheral blood, sampled on day 0 of AZD1222 vaccination. The receptors here all came from an adult in good health.

The chain has TRBV3-1 (or the pseudogene TRBV3-2) and TRBJ2-7; tentative D call: TRBD2 (6 bases). Per germline, CDR1 LGHDT and CDR2 YNNKEL (reference sequence). V lost 5 bases, J lost 2 bases, and 13 bases lay in between. The CDR3 is 14 amino acids. The chain's CDR3 is CASSGGTATYEQYF. The CDR3 nucleotides read TGTGCCAGCAGCGGGGGGACCGCCACCTACGAGCAGTACTTC.

V is TRBV5-1 and J is TRBJ1-1; unclear D gene. Germline values: CDR1 SGHRS, CDR2 YFSETQ. V lost 0 bases and J 2 bases, leaving 11 bases between the germline ends. The CDR3 covers 15 residues. DNA of the CDR3: TGCGCCAGCAGCTTGGGAGTAGGGTTTAACACTGAAGCTTTCTTT. This sequence encodes CASSLGVGFNTEAFF. Filled out from reference TRBV5-1 and TRBJ1-1, the complete variable domain reads KAGVTQTPRYLIKTRGQQVTLSCSPISGHRSVSWYQQTPGQGLQFLFEYFSETQRNKGNFPGRFSGRQFSNSRSEMNVSTLELGDSALYLCASSLGVGFNTEAFFGQGTRLTVV.

The rearrangement links TRBV3-1 (or the pseudogene TRBV3-2) to TRBJ1-5, with unresolved D. There are 16 residues in the CDR3. Germline-derived CDR1 and CDR2 are LGHDT and YNNKEL (reference sequence). Deletions cut 0 bases from V and 5 bases from J, with 14 bases between. Written as DNA, the CDR3 is TGTGCCAGCAGCCAAGAACCCCCGGGGAGCGATCAGCCCCAGCATTTT. Translated: CASSQEPPGSDQPQHF.

The genes are TRBV4-1 and TRBJ1-2, with D unclear. CDR1 and CDR2 (germline): MGHRA, YSYEKL. With 0 bases removed from V and 4 bases from J, the gap between germline ends came to 6 bases. This CDR3 comprises 13 residues. The CDR3 sequence: CASSQDRLYGYTF. The CDR3 bases are TGCGCCAGCAGCCAAGATAGGCTCTATGGCTACACCTTC.

The J gene is TRBJ1-2, the V gene TRBV2, with no clear D. The germline V gene encodes CDR1 SNHLY and CDR2 FYNNEI. Trimming cost V 6 bases and J 7 bases, with 12 bases left between them. The CDR3 sequence is 12 residues long. This CDR3 reads CASRTVLGGYTF. The CDR3 nucleotides are TGTGCCAGCAGAACGGTTCTGGGTGGCTACACCTTC.

The chain joins TRBV9 to TRBJ1-1; D possibly corresponds to TRBD1 (5 bases). The germline gives CDR1 SGDLS, CDR2 YYNGEE. This CDR3 has 14 amino acids. The germline V and J ends were trimmed by 0 bases and 4 bases, with 10 bases remaining between them. The CDR3 bases are TGTGCCAGCAGCGTAGTGTCAGGGAGCACTGAAGCTTTCTTT. It translates to CASSVVSGSTEAFF. Full variable domain (outside the CDR3, taken from reference TRBV9 and TRBJ1-1): DSGVTQTPKHLITATGQRVTLRCSPRSGDLSVYWYQQSLDQGLQFLIQYYNGEERAKGNILERFSAQQFPDLHSELNLSSLELGDSALYFCASSVVSGSTEAFFGQGTRLTVV.

The V call is TRBV5-1, the J call TRBJ2-1; 8 bases are shared with TRBD1. The germline V gene encodes CDR1 SGHRS and CDR2 YFSETQ. The CDR3 has 16 residues. V lost 0 bases, J lost 9 bases, and 11 bases stayed unmatched. The CDR3 DNA follows: TGCGCCAGCAGCTTGGCCGGAGGACAGGGCAGGGGTGAGCAGTTCTTC. This encodes CASSLAGGQGRGEQFF.

The genes are TRBV12-3 or TRBV12-4 and TRBJ1-1; D ambiguous. CDR3 size: 12 residues. Trimming shortened V by 6 bases and J by 3 bases, and 8 bases separated the two germline ends. CDR3 nucleotides: TGTGCCAGCAGCATACCTCACACTGAAGCTTTCTTT. This sequence encodes CASSIPHTEAFF.

This rearrangement joins TRBV7-9 to TRBJ1-2, with 7 bases matching TRBD1. This CDR3 is built from 13 residues. Germline values: CDR1 SEHNR, CDR2 FQNEAQ (reference sequence). Trimming cost V 4 bases and J 3 bases; bases outside gene matches: 2. The CDR3 DNA is TGTGCCAGCAGCTCAGGGGGATACTATGGCTACACCTTC. Protein sequence: CASSSGGYYGYTF.

A single count supports this clone. This sequence joins TRBV6-1 and TRBJ1-1; 10 bases are a match to TRBD1. CDR1 and CDR2 from the germline V gene are MNHNS and SASEGT. The CDR3 has 17 residues. V was pared by 4 bases and J by 6 bases, with 14 bases of the junction left unmatched. The CDR3 is CASSGWTGGARGSEAFF. For the CDR3, the DNA is TGTGCCAGCAGTGGGTGGACAGGGGGAGCCCGAGGGTCTGAAGCTTTCTTT.

V and J are TRBV9 and TRBJ2-1; D is ambiguous. Germline V gene lookup returns CDR1 SGDLS and CDR2 YYNGEE. The CDR3 length is 17 residues. The V end was cut by 0 bases, the J end by 1 base, with 14 bases between. CDR3 coding DNA: TGTGCCAGCAGCGTAGACGGAACAGCGAGATCCTACAATGAGCAGTTCTTC. It translates to CASSVDGTARSYNEQFF. The whole variable domain, remainder taken from reference TRBV9 and TRBJ2-1, is DSGVTQTPKHLITATGQRVTLRCSPRSGDLSVYWYQQSLDQGLQFLIQYYNGEERAKGNILERFSAQQFPDLHSELNLSSLELGDSALYFCASSVDGTARSYNEQFFGPGTRLTVL.

The gene calls are TRBV6-5 and TRBJ1-2; D not certain. Germline CDR1 and CDR2: MNHEY and SVGAGI. The CDR3 extends over 13 amino acids. The germline V and J ends were trimmed by 6 bases and 5 bases, with 13 bases remaining between them. The CDR3 nucleotides read TGTGCCAGCAGCTCCCGGACCGTATATGGCTACACCTTC. It encodes CASSSRTVYGYTF.

The DNA for the CDR3 is TGTGCCAGCAGCGTAGAAGTCTTACCGCACTCTGGAAACACCATATATTTT. This sequence encodes CASSVEVLPHSGNTIYF. The chain is built from TRBV9 and TRBJ1-3; D remains ambiguous. CDR3 length: 17 residues. Per the germline V gene, CDR1 is SGDLS and CDR2 is YYNGEE. V lost 0 bases, J lost 0 bases, and 13 bases lay in between.

The rearrangement uses TRBV7-6 and TRBJ1-1; TRBD1 might be the D (6 bases). CDR3 length: 12 amino acids. Trimming left V 5 bases short and J 10 bases short, with 14 bases between. The germline gives CDR1 SGHVS, CDR2 FNYEAQ. The CDR3 protein is CASSPRAGVAFF. The CDR3 nucleotides read TGTGCCAGCAGCCCCCGGGCAGGGGTAGCTTTCTTT.

This chain uses TRBV19 with TRBJ1-6; TRBD1 matches 7 bases. Looked up from germline, CDR1 is LNHDA and CDR2 is SQIVND (reference sequence). Trimming took 6 bases from V and 16 from J; bases not matched to a gene: 9. The CDR3 contains 12 residues. CDR3 nucleotides: TGTGCCAGTAGCCAGGGGGGAGGCGGGCTCCACTTT. Protein product: CASSQGGGGLHF.

The rearrangement joins TRBV7-2 to TRBJ2-7; 10 nucleotides match TRBD1. V trimming: 5 bases; J trimming: 5 bases; junction bases outside the gene matches: 9. The CDR3 covers 15 residues. CDR1 and CDR2 (germline): SGHTA, FQGNSA. As DNA, the CDR3 is TGTGCCAGCAGCGCGTCCCGGGACAGGGGCCACGAGCAGTACTTC. This codes for CASSASRDRGHEQYF.

This clone was seen once. The chain is built from TRBV5-1 and TRBJ1-2; a weak D match, TRBD1 (6 bases). Trimming shortened V by 4 bases and J by 4 bases, and 26 bases separated the two germline ends. This CDR3 region has 18 residues. Germline CDR1 reads SGHRS; CDR2 reads YFSETQ. CDR3 DNA: TGCGCCAGCAGCGCCCATAGTGGCGGGGGGGGCTCCCTCTATGGCTACACCTTC. It is translated as CASSAHSGGGGSLYGYTF.